This is a list of T cell receptor beta chains from one sample in a study of T cells in Graves' hyperthyroidism and ophthalmopathy. TCRdb re-derived calls from the multiplex PCR reads in MiXCR, one entry per CDR3 protein. The table has hundreds of thousands of distinct CDR3 sequences, about 15% seen once. The sample was blood. Source of these receptors: a woman aged 18-35 years with Graves' hyperthyroidism. The CDR3 runs from the conserved cysteine through the conserved F or W. D genes are given only for firm matches. Clone size appears in some rows only: once, few, many, or a class for an expanded clone.

d_call: .
j_call: TRBJ2-7
clone_size: many
v_call: TRBV7-6
cdr3_aa: CASTTGTYEQYF
cdr3_nt: TGTGCCAGCACCACCGGGACCTACGAGCAGTACTTC

d_call: .
j_call: TRBJ1-1
clone_size: few
v_call: TRBV5-1
cdr3_aa: CASSIWGATEAFF
cdr3_nt: TGCGCCAGCAGCATCTGGGGGGCCACTGAAGCTTTCTTT

d_call: .
j_call: TRBJ1-1
clone_size: many
v_call: TRBV7-2
cdr3_aa: CASSLLPRGNTEAFF
cdr3_nt: TGTGCCAGCAGCTTGTTGCCCAGGGGGAACACTGAAGCTTTCTTT

d_call: TRBD2
j_call: TRBJ2-3
clone_size: few
v_call: TRBV28
cdr3_aa: CASSLDARTSGSTDTQYF
cdr3_nt: TGTGCCAGCAGTTTGGATGCCCGGACTAGCGGGAGCACAGATACGCAGTATTTT

d_call: TRBD2
j_call: TRBJ2-5
clone_size: .
v_call: TRBV2
cdr3_aa: CASSLGLAVETQYF
cdr3_nt: TGTGCCAGCAGTCTCGGACTAGCGGTAGAGACCCAGTACTTC

d_call: .
j_call: TRBJ2-2
clone_size: .
v_call: TRBV7-7
cdr3_aa: CASSLGAGSDLFF
cdr3_nt: TGTGCCAGCAGCTTAGGGGCCGGCAGTGATCTGTTTTTT

d_call: .
j_call: TRBJ2-5
clone_size: many
v_call: TRBV12-5
cdr3_aa: CASGRSGETQYF
cdr3_nt: TGTGCTAGTGGTCGGTCCGGGGAGACCCAGTACTTC

d_call: TRBD2
j_call: TRBJ2-2
clone_size: .
v_call: TRBV2
cdr3_aa: CASSVDKGPSGRHLGELFF
cdr3_nt: TGTGCCAGCAGTGTCGACAAGGGTCCTAGCGGGCGACATCTCGGAGAGCTGTTTTTT

d_call: TRBD1
j_call: TRBJ1-5
clone_size: .
v_call: TRBV6-7
cdr3_aa: CASSPRQGASNQPQHF
cdr3_nt: TGTGCCAGCAGTCCCCGACAGGGAGCCAGCAATCAGCCCCAGCATTTT

d_call: .
j_call: TRBJ2-1
clone_size: many
v_call: TRBV3-1
cdr3_aa: CASSRRNNEQFF
cdr3_nt: TGTGCCAGCAGCCGGCGTAACAATGAGCAGTTCTTC

d_call: .
j_call: TRBJ1-4
clone_size: many
v_call: TRBV3-1
cdr3_aa: CASSYGPFTNEKLFF
cdr3_nt: TGTGCCAGCAGCTACGGGCCTTTTACTAATGAAAAACTGTTTTTT

d_call: TRBD2
j_call: TRBJ2-1
clone_size: .
v_call: TRBV4-1
cdr3_aa: CASSQSSGRISYNEQLF
cdr3_nt: TGCGCCAGCAGCCAATCGAGCGGGAGGATATCCTACAATGAGCAGCTCTTC

d_call: TRBD2
j_call: TRBJ2-7
clone_size: many
v_call: TRBV29-1
cdr3_aa: CSVGREGREQYF
cdr3_nt: TGCAGCGTTGGACGGGAGGGCCGCGAGCAGTACTTC

d_call: .
j_call: TRBJ2-3
clone_size: few
v_call: TRBV6-4
cdr3_aa: CASSDPKVSSSTDTQYF
cdr3_nt: TGTGCCAGCAGTGACCCGAAGGTGTCCTCTAGCACAGATACGCAGTATTTT

d_call: TRBD2
j_call: TRBJ2-7
clone_size: few
v_call: TRBV4-1
cdr3_aa: CASSRGEGLEQYF
cdr3_nt: TGCGCCAGCAGCAGAGGGGAGGGGCTCGAGCAGTACTTC

d_call: .
j_call: TRBJ2-7
clone_size: many
v_call: TRBV10-3
cdr3_aa: CAISGSAARYEQYF
cdr3_nt: TGTGCCATCAGTGGATCGGCAGCCCGTTACGAGCAGTACTTC

d_call: .
j_call: TRBJ1-4
clone_size: many
v_call: TRBV30
cdr3_aa: CAWRDSGANEKLFF
cdr3_nt: TGTGCCTGGAGGGATTCAGGGGCTAATGAAAAACTGTTTTTT

d_call: TRBD2
j_call: TRBJ2-1
clone_size: once
v_call: TRBV25-1
cdr3_aa: CASSEGPGGPYNEQFF
cdr3_nt: TGTGCCAGCAGTGAAGGGCCGGGAGGGCCCTACAATGAGCAGTTCTTC

d_call: .
j_call: TRBJ2-7
clone_size: many
v_call: TRBV6-1
cdr3_aa: CASRPRLTYEQYF
cdr3_nt: TGTGCCAGCAGACCCAGGCTTACCTACGAGCAGTACTTC

d_call: TRBD1
j_call: TRBJ2-7
clone_size: few
v_call: TRBV4-2
cdr3_aa: CASSQGQGVYEQYF
cdr3_nt: TGTGCCAGCAGCCAAGGACAGGGGGTATACGAGCAGTACTTC

d_call: .
j_call: TRBJ1-1
clone_size: .
v_call: TRBV7-9
cdr3_aa: CASSLLLMNTEAFF
cdr3_nt: TGTGCCAGCAGCTTATTACTTATGAACACTGAAGCTTTCTTT

d_call: .
j_call: TRBJ1-5
clone_size: .
v_call: TRBV4-2
cdr3_aa: CASSQDPGADQPQHF
cdr3_nt: TGTGCCAGCAGCCAAGATCCGGGGGCGGACCAGCCCCAGCATTTT

d_call: .
j_call: TRBJ1-1
clone_size: .
v_call: TRBV20-1
cdr3_aa: CSARGTARGNTEAFF
cdr3_nt: TGCAGTGCTAGAGGGACAGCCCGGGGGAACACTGAAGCTTTCTTT

d_call: .
j_call: TRBJ1-1
clone_size: many
v_call: TRBV2
cdr3_aa: CARPGVDTEAFF
cdr3_nt: TGTGCCAGGCCCGGAGTAGACACTGAAGCTTTCTTT

d_call: TRBD2
j_call: TRBJ2-5
clone_size: .
v_call: TRBV4-3
cdr3_aa: CASSQGRLADLGETQYF
cdr3_nt: TGCGCCAGCAGCCAAGGAAGACTAGCGGACCTGGGGGAGACCCAGTACTTC

d_call: TRBD2
j_call: TRBJ2-1
clone_size: .
v_call: TRBV19
cdr3_aa: CASRGSGGANEQFF
cdr3_nt: TGTGCCAGTAGAGGCTCGGGAGGGGCAAATGAGCAGTTCTTC

d_call: .
j_call: TRBJ2-6
clone_size: .
v_call: TRBV11-2
cdr3_aa: CASSLGFLRSGANVLTF
cdr3_nt: TGTGCCAGCAGCTTAGGATTTCTGCGCTCTGGGGCCAACGTCCTGACTTTC

d_call: TRBD1
j_call: TRBJ2-1
clone_size: .
v_call: TRBV9
cdr3_aa: CASSPGQGPYNEQFF
cdr3_nt: TGTGCCAGCAGTCCCGGACAGGGACCCTACAATGAGCAGTTCTTC

d_call: .
j_call: TRBJ2-5
clone_size: .
v_call: TRBV29-1
cdr3_aa: CSVVPTAHQETQYF
cdr3_nt: TGCAGCGTTGTGCCGACAGCGCACCAAGAGACCCAGTACTTC

d_call: TRBD1
j_call: TRBJ2-7
clone_size: many
v_call: TRBV6-1
cdr3_aa: CASSISGTGPYEQYF
cdr3_nt: TGTGCCAGCAGCATTTCCGGGACAGGGCCCTACGAGCAGTACTTC

d_call: TRBD2
j_call: TRBJ2-3
clone_size: many
v_call: TRBV2
cdr3_aa: CASSELLAGTDTQYF
cdr3_nt: TGTGCCAGCAGTGAACTACTAGCGGGAACAGATACGCAGTATTTT

d_call: TRBD1
j_call: TRBJ2-3
clone_size: .
v_call: TRBV7-3
cdr3_aa: CASSTTNRGPRDTQYF
cdr3_nt: TGTGCCAGCAGCACCACAAACAGGGGGCCTAGAGATACGCAGTATTTT

d_call: TRBD2
j_call: TRBJ2-1
clone_size: many
v_call: TRBV6-1
cdr3_aa: CASSKSEAGADYNEQFF
cdr3_nt: TGTGCCAGCAGTAAATCCGAAGCGGGAGCAGACTACAATGAGCAGTTCTTC

d_call: .
j_call: TRBJ2-3
clone_size: many
v_call: TRBV11-2
cdr3_aa: CASTRGRTDTQYF
cdr3_nt: TGTGCCAGCACCCGGGGGCGCACAGATACGCAGTATTTT

d_call: .
j_call: TRBJ2-3
clone_size: few
v_call: TRBV4-1
cdr3_aa: CASSPKLMTDTQYF
cdr3_nt: TGCGCCAGCAGCCCAAAATTGATGACAGATACGCAGTATTTT

d_call: .
j_call: TRBJ2-4
clone_size: many
v_call: TRBV11-2
cdr3_aa: CASSSPPAETGNIQYF
cdr3_nt: TGTGCCAGCAGCTCCCCCCCCGCGGAGACGGGAAACATTCAGTACTTC

d_call: .
j_call: TRBJ2-2
clone_size: many
v_call: TRBV2
cdr3_aa: CASREGGARELFF
cdr3_nt: TGTGCCAGCAGGGAGGGGGGGGCCCGGGAGCTGTTTTTT

d_call: .
j_call: TRBJ2-7
clone_size: many
v_call: TRBV18
cdr3_aa: CASSPPRTVYEQYF
cdr3_nt: TGTGCCAGCTCACCACCGAGGACAGTCTACGAGCAGTACTTC

d_call: TRBD1
j_call: TRBJ2-7
clone_size: many
v_call: TRBV4-2
cdr3_aa: CASSQGDRSYEQYF
cdr3_nt: TGTGCCAGCAGCCAAGGGGACAGGTCCTACGAGCAGTACTTC

d_call: .
j_call: TRBJ2-2
clone_size: few
v_call: TRBV12-5
cdr3_aa: CASGPDRFIWTGELFF
cdr3_nt: TGTGCTAGTGGGCCTGACCGGTTTATTTGGACCGGGGAGCTGTTTTTT

d_call: TRBD1
j_call: TRBJ2-7
clone_size: many
v_call: TRBV12-3/TRBV12-4
cdr3_aa: CASSFPAGQGDYEQYF
cdr3_nt: TGTGCCAGCAGTTTTCCCGCGGGACAGGGGGACTACGAGCAGTACTTC

d_call: .
j_call: TRBJ1-2
clone_size: many
v_call: TRBV11-2
cdr3_aa: CASSLETGSYYGYTF
cdr3_nt: TGTGCCAGCAGCCTCGAGACAGGCTCCTACTATGGCTACACCTTC

d_call: .
j_call: TRBJ2-7
clone_size: many
v_call: TRBV28
cdr3_aa: CASRIQGTYEQYF
cdr3_nt: TGTGCCAGCAGGATACAGGGAACCTACGAGCAGTACTTC

d_call: TRBD2
j_call: TRBJ2-7
clone_size: many
v_call: TRBV7-3
cdr3_aa: CASSLLAESSYEQYF
cdr3_nt: TGTGCCAGCAGCCTCCTAGCGGAGAGCTCCTACGAGCAGTACTTC

d_call: TRBD1
j_call: TRBJ1-4
clone_size: many
v_call: TRBV7-9
cdr3_aa: CASTRMTGGSEKLFF
cdr3_nt: TGTGCCAGCACCAGAATGACAGGGGGAAGTGAAAAACTGTTTTTT

d_call: TRBD2
j_call: TRBJ2-7
clone_size: .
v_call: TRBV12-3/TRBV12-4
cdr3_aa: CASSLFGRGQYF
cdr3_nt: TGTGCCAGCAGTTTATTCGGGAGGGGGCAGTACTTC

d_call: TRBD2
j_call: TRBJ2-1
clone_size: .
v_call: TRBV6-1
cdr3_aa: CASLARAGVNYNEQFF
cdr3_nt: TGTGCCAGCCTGGCCCGAGCGGGAGTTAACTACAATGAGCAGTTCTTC

d_call: .
j_call: TRBJ2-7
clone_size: many
v_call: TRBV4-1
cdr3_aa: CASSQADPYEQYF
cdr3_nt: TGCGCCAGCAGCCAGGCGGACCCCTACGAGCAGTACTTC

d_call: TRBD1
j_call: TRBJ2-1
clone_size: few
v_call: TRBV29-1
cdr3_aa: CSVEGQGKFF
cdr3_nt: TGCAGCGTTGAAGGACAGGGAAAGTTCTTC

d_call: TRBD2
j_call: TRBJ2-7
clone_size: .
v_call: TRBV19
cdr3_aa: CASSIGTSGRVYEQYF
cdr3_nt: TGTGCCAGTAGTATCGGGACTAGCGGGAGGGTCTACGAGCAGTACTTC